This T cell receptor (beta chain) was sequenced in a study of early T cells in non-severe SARS-CoV-2 infection (TCRdb year 2021). For the wider study: TCR sequencing used bulk RNA from unsorted whole blood, so alpha and beta chains could not be paired. Overall results and qualifications from the work: VDJdb matching was skewed toward anti-spike CD8 responses, so virus-specific expansions were likely underestimated and private and CD4 specificities were missed.

A few counts support this clonotype. It has no known antigen specificity. Nothing much larger sits one base from this clone, and base qualities are not available. A case-control design nested within a healthcare worker cohort in London, UK, was used, with weekly nasopharyngeal swab PCR tests and blood sampling performed. Healthcare workers were recruited between 23 and 31 March 2020, during the week of the UK lockdown, and were followed weekly for up to about 15 weeks. Library generation was performed with 5' RACE. The sequencer was a NextSeq 500. The TCR library protocol attached unique molecular identifiers to individual cDNA molecules to correct for sequencing error and PCR bias. TCR alpha and beta chains were both sequenced, and the abundances of alpha and beta sequences in each sample were closely correlated with each other. Processing in the source paper ran as follows. Decombinator V4 was used to perform V gene, J gene and CDR3 annotation of TCR sequences. Expanded TCRs were defined as changing significantly between any two time points under a Poisson model with p below 0.0001. TCR abundances were normalised to the total number of TCRs sequenced per sample and were expressed as counts per million. MAIT TCRs were defined by TRAV1-2 paired with TRAJ12, TRAJ20 or TRAJ33, and iNKT TCRs by TRAV10 paired with TRAJ18. VDJdb, accessed 1 November 2021, was searched for CMV, EBV and SARS-CoV-2 annotated TCRs, excluding TCRs annotated for multiple antigens. The public sequencing data were trimmed at Q25 with fastp and processed into clonotypes with MiXCR by TCRdb, which kept only in-frame beta chains. Rows are combined by CDR3 protein, so each entry shows the most common genes and DNA. Clone size and V and J calls follow TCRdb, not the original study. This sample has some 87,000 distinct CDR3 sequences in its table, and roughly 12% of those were observed once. The top ten clonotypes cover about 2.7% of the sample.

The CDR3 runs 16 residues from the cysteine to the phenylalanine. This entry keeps only the CDR3 DNA: 48 bases, framed from base 1. The germline V gene gives CDR1 as KGHDR and CDR2 as SFDVKD. Deletion took 4 bases off V and 2 bases off J, with a span of 11 bases between the germline ends. Sequenced material: whole blood. This TCR came from an adult who was a healthcare worker with PCR-confirmed SARS-CoV-2 infection or an uninfected control (not recorded which). The rearrangement joined TRBV24-1 to TRBJ2-6; the D gene is unclear. Here is the DNA: TGTGCCACCAGTGACCGAATGTCCCCTGGGGCCAACGTCCTGACTTTC. Protein translation: CATSDRMSPGANVLTF.